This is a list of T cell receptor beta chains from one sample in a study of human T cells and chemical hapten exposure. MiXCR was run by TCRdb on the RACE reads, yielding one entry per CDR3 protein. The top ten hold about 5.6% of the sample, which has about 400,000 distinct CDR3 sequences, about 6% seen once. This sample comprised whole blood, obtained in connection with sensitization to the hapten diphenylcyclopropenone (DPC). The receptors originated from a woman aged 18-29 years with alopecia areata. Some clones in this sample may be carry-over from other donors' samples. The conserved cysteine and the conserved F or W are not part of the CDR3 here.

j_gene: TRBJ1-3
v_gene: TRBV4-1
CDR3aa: ASSQVSSSGNTIY

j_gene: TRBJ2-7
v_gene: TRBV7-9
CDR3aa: ASASGNRAHEQY

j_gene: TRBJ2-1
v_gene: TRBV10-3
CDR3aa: AIRVSVGDEQF

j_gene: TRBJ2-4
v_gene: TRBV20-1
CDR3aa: SVSTGLVAKNIQY

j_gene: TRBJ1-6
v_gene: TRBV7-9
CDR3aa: ASSFYAGDVGSPLH

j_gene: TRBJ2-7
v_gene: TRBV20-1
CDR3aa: SASWRTDSSYEQY

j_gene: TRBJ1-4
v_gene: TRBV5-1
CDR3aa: ASSLFATNEKLF

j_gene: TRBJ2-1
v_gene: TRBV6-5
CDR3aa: ASGSGGPKGQF

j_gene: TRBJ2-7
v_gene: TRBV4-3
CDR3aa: ASSQEWYQGGYEQY

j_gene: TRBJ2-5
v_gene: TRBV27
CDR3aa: ASSGRTESETQY

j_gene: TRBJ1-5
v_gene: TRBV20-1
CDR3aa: SARLGGAQH

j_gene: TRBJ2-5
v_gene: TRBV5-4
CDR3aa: ASSLDLGNVETQY

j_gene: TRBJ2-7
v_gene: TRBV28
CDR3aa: ASSSTGTEKRGQY

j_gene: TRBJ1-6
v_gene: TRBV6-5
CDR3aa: ASSKRAGLRSPLH

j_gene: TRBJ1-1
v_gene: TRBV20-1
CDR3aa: SAAADPWGTEAF

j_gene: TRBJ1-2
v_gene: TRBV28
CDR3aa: ASKESTAGGLRGYT

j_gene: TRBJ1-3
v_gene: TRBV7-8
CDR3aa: ASSLWAYGASGNTIY

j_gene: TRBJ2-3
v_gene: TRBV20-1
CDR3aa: SASPSGGPVSADTQY

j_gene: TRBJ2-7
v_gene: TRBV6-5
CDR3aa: ASRDAASSYEQY

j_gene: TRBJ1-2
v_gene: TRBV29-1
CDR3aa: SVSYRVMDYGYT

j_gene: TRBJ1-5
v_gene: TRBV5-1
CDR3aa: ASSSGGIGQPQH

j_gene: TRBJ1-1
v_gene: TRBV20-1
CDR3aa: SARRTGGFTEAF

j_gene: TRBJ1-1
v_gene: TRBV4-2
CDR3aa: ASSQVERRAEAF

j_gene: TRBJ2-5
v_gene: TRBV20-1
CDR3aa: SATGEETQY

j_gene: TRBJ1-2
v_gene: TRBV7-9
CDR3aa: ASSDVGRNYGYT

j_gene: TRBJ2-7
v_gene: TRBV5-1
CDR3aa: ASSLDFREQY

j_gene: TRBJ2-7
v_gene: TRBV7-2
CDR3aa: ASSLGDRGYEQY

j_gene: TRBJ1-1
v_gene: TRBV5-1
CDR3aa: ASSLLGQGNTEAF

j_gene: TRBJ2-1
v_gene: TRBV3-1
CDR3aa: ASSPLTRDEQF

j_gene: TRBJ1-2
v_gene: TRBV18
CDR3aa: ASSPSGQGSNYGYT

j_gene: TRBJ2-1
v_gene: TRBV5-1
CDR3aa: ASSAQGAGNEQF

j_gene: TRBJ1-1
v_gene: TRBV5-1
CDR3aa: ASSRPDSLEAF

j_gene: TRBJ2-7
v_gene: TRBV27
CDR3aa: ASSLSSGPDYEQY

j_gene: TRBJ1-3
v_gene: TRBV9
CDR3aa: ASSPSGPGNTIY

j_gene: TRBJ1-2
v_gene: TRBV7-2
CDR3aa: ASTAQGGYGYT

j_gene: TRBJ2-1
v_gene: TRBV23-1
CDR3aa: ASSHSIRQSSYNEQF

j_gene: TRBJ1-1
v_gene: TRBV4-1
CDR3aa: ASSQAERGTEAF

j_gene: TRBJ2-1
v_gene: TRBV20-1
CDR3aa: SAMTSGASNEQF

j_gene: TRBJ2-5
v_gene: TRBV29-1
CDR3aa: SVWLGLAGGTQY

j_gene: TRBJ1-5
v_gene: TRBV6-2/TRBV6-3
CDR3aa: ASSYSSTGKKGNQPQH

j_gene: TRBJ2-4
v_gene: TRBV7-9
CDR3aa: ASSQPSGHIQY

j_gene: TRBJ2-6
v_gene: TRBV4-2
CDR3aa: ASSQDGISGANVLT

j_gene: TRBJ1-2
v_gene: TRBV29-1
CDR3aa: SVGQGSNYGYT

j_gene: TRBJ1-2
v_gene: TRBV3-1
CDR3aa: ASSLLDYGYGYT

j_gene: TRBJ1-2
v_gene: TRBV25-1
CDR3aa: ASSESPLGRSFGGYT

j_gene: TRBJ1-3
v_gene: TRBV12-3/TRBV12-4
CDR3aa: ASRSSQGGNTIY

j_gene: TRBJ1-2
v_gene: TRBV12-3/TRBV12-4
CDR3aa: ASSSADMNYGYT

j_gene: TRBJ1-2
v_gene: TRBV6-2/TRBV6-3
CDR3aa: ASSYNRDYGYT

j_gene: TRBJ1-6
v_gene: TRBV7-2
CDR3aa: ASSPASPSDRPNSPLH

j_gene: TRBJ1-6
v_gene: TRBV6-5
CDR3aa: ASCYSSGTGGFNSPLH

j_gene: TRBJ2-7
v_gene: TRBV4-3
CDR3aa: ASSQGNGPYEQY

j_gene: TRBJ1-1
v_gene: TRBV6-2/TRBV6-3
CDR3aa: ASNLHGGDTEAF

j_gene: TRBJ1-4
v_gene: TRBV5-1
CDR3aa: ASSLGRTDSEEKLF

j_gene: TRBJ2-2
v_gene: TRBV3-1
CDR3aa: ASSPQGGAGELF

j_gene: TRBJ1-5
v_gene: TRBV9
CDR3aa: ASSVDLNQPQH

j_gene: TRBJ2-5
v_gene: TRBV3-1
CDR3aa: ASSQQGRGYRETQY

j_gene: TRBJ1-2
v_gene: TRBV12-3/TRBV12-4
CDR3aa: ASSPGLGIYGYT

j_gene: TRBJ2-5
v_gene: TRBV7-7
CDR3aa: ASSLLGHGPQETQY

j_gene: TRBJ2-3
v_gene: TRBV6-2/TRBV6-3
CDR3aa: ASSSALQADTQY